The table lists the clone carrying this T cell receptor beta chain with a few counts. The junction had 9 bases not matched to a gene; V was cut back by 6 bases and J by 5 bases. The CDR3 covers 15 residues. This specimen comes from a study of T-cell memory formation after mild COVID-19. In TCRdb, the 5' RACE reads were re-called with MiXCR into one record per CDR3 protein. The table records about 430,000 distinct CDR3 sequences, 20% to 25% of them present only once. This chain joins TRBV12-3 or TRBV12-4 and TRBJ1-4, with 7 nucleotides matching TRBD1. Sequencing was performed on PBMCs or a T cell subset sorted from them (not recorded which). The TCR was taken from an adult woman who had mild COVID-19 (a few samples of this study predate the infection). Cell type and time point are not known. CDR3 amino acids: CASSRRQGGNEKLFF. CDR3 sequence (DNA): TGTGCCAGCAGCAGAAGACAGGGTGGGAATGAAAAACTGTTTTTT.